The 17 T cell receptor beta chains below all came from one sample that was sequenced in a study of shared clonotypes between healthy human individuals. Libraries were prepared by immunoSEQ multiplex PCR; TCRdb keeps only in-frame clonotypes and omits some of them. The table shows more than 1,200,000 clones, with approximately 98.5% occurring only once. The sample comprised naive CD4+ T cells sorted from blood. Described subset: CD45RA+ positively selected. These receptors were taken from a man younger than 45 in good health.

On this clone: Other nucleotide sequences from this sample produce the same CDR3. V is TRBV5-1 and J is TRBJ1-1; a weak D match, TRBD1 (5 bases). V shed 0 bases and J shed 3 bases, with 9 bases lying between them. In germline, CDR1 is SGHRS, CDR2 YFSETQ. This CDR3 has 14 amino acids. CDR3 protein: CASSLVQGDTEAFF. The CDR3, as DNA: TGCGCCAGCAGCTTGGTGCAGGGAGACACTGAAGCTTTCTTT.

CDR3 sequence: CASSLVASGEQFF. The CDR3 nucleotides are TGTGCCAGCAGCTTGGTTGCTAGCGGTGAGCAGTTCTTC. The chain combines TRBV5-8 with TRBJ2-1; 7 bases fit TRBD2. The CDR3 is 13 amino acids. Germline CDR1 and CDR2: SGHTS and YDEGEE. Trimming removed 0 bases from V and 9 bases from J; junction bases left unmatched: 3.

V gene TRBV30 combines with J gene TRBJ2-5; D unresolved. V lost 3 bases to trimming and J lost 3 bases, with 11 bases between them. Per the germline V gene, CDR1 is GTSNPN and CDR2 is SVGIG (reference sequence). The CDR3 extends over 13 amino acids. CDR3 coding DNA: TGTGCCTGGAGAAGGTATAGGGAAGAGACCCAGTACTTC. This translates into CAWRRYREETQYF.

The rearrangement links TRBV6-6 to TRBJ2-3, with TRBD2 identical over 9 bases. Germline V gene sequence: CDR1 MNHNY, CDR2 SVGAGI (reference sequence). V lost 5 bases to trimming and J lost 0 bases; unmatched junction nucleotides: 6. The CDR3 is 16 amino acids. CDR3 DNA: TGTGCCAGCAGTCCCACGAGCGGGAGGAGCACAGATACGCAGTATTTT. Translated, it gives CASSPTSGRSTDTQYF.

This sequence joins TRBV10-1 and TRBJ1-1, with a tentative D call TRBD1 (5 bases). Germline CDR1 reads WNHNN; CDR2 reads SYGVQD (reference sequence). The V gene lost 8 bases and the J gene lost 0 bases, with 10 bases spanning the gap. This CDR3 has 13 residues. CDR3 DNA: TGCGCCAGCGGGGCAGGAATGAACACTGAAGCTTTCTTT. It specifies CASGAGMNTEAFF.

Only one count was recorded for this clone. This chain's CDR3 is CASSLVLAGVLNNEQFF. In DNA form, the CDR3 reads TGCGCCAGCAGCTTGGTTCTAGCGGGAGTTTTGAACAATGAGCAGTTCTTC. This chain links TRBV5-1 with TRBJ2-1; 10 bases agree with TRBD2. CDR1 is SGHRS and CDR2 is YFSETQ in the germline V gene. V lost 0 bases and J lost 5; bases outside the gene matches: 8. There are 17 residues in the CDR3.

The chain couples TRBV28 to TRBJ2-3, with unresolved D. Trimming removed 11 bases from V and 2 bases from J, with 11 bases in between. The length of the CDR3 is 12 residues. Germline loops: CDR1 MDHEN, CDR2 SYDVKM. CDR3 sequence: CAYQRDTDTQYF. The CDR3 bases are TGTGCCTACCAAAGGGACACAGATACGCAGTATTTT.

The V call is TRBV9, the J call TRBJ2-3; the D call may be TRBD1 or TRBD2 (6 bases each). Germline V gives CDR1 SGDLS, CDR2 YYNGEE. CDR3 size: 15 residues. Trimming cost V 7 bases and J 2 bases, with 17 bases left between them. CDR3 nucleotides: TGTGCCAGCTGCTGCGGGACACCTGACACAGATACGCAGTATTTT. This sequence encodes CASCCGTPDTDTQYF.

V and J are TRBV7-6 and TRBJ2-3; D call uncertain. CDR3 length equals 13 residues. Per germline, CDR1 SGHVS and CDR2 FNYEAQ. V was cut by 5 bases and J by 0 bases, with 6 bases left in between. CDR3 in amino acids: CASSRFSTDTQYF. The CDR3 DNA reads TGTGCCAGCAGCCGATTTAGCACAGATACGCAGTATTTT.

This clone was recorded only once. This rearrangement joins TRBV5-6 to TRBJ2-1; D is unclear. There are 12 residues in the CDR3. Germline V CDR1 and CDR2: SGHDT, YYEEEE. Trimming left V 0 bases short and J 4 bases short, with 2 bases between. The CDR3 spells CASSLDYNEQFF. The DNA of the CDR3 is TGTGCCAGCAGCTTGGATTACAATGAGCAGTTCTTC.

The gene calls are TRBV29-1 and TRBJ2-7; the D gene is possibly TRBD2 (6 bases). CDR1 and CDR2 (germline): SQVTM, ANQGSEA. V shed 1 base and J shed 9 bases, with 19 bases lying between them. This CDR3 region has 14 residues. CDR3 loop: CSVEGTTQIGRQYF. The DNA for the CDR3 is TGCAGCGTTGAAGGGACTACTCAAATAGGAAGGCAGTACTTC.

The CDR3 reads CASSILQGSEQYF. The CDR3 DNA is TGTGCCAGCAGCATACTACAGGGGAGTGAGCAGTACTTC. This sequence joins TRBV7-2 and TRBJ2-7; 7 bases align to TRBD1. Germline V gives CDR1 SGHTA, CDR2 FQGNSA. This CDR3 comprises 13 residues. V trimming: 5 bases; J trimming: 7 bases; junction bases outside the gene matches: 8.

This sequence joins TRBV4-3 and TRBJ2-2; D remains ambiguous. In germline, CDR1 is LGHNA, CDR2 YSLEER. The V end was cut by 2 bases, the J end by 2 bases, with 12 bases between. The CDR3 contains 16 residues. CDR3 sequence reads: CASSQSRVLNTGELFF. In nucleotides, the CDR3 is TGCGCCAGCAGCCAATCTAGGGTCCTAAACACCGGGGAGCTGTTTTTT.

The chain employs TRBV27 and TRBJ2-7; D ambiguous. V shed 3 bases and J shed 2 bases, with 11 bases lying between them. The CDR3 totals 14 residues. Looked up from germline, CDR1 is MNHEY and CDR2 is SMNVEV (reference sequence). The CDR3 nucleotides read TGTGCCAGCAGTTTTGACCGATATGCCTACGAGCAGTACTTC. Protein: CASSFDRYAYEQYF.

The chain has TRBV7-2 and TRBJ2-1; 8 bases map to TRBD2. Germline lookup yields CDR1 SGHTA and CDR2 FQGNSA. V lost 5 bases to trimming and J lost 6 bases; unmatched junction nucleotides: 12. The CDR3 has 16 amino acids. The CDR3 protein is CASSQASGTRGNEQFF. The DNA for the CDR3 is TGTGCCAGCAGCCAAGCTTCCGGGACTAGGGGCAATGAGCAGTTCTTC.

This clone was recorded once. The rearrangement links TRBV13 to TRBJ2-5, with a weak D call TRBD1 (6 bases). Germline assignment: CDR1 PRHDT and CDR2 FYEKMQ (reference sequence). This CDR3 comprises 17 residues. Trimming stripped 5 bases from V and 3 bases from J, with 22 bases between. The CDR3 DNA sequence: TGTGCCAGCAGCCGGCGCAGGGGTGAGGGGTTAAAAGAGACCCAGTACTTC. It yields the protein CASSRRRGEGLKETQYF.

This chain uses TRBV5-1 with TRBJ1-5; 9 bases align to TRBD1. The germline V gene encodes CDR1 SGHRS and CDR2 YFSETQ. The trim removed 2 bases at V and 6 bases at J, leaving 3 bases unmatched. The CDR3 covers 14 residues. CDR3 coding DNA: TGCGCCAGCAGCTTAACGACAGGGGGTCAGCCCCAGCATTTT. Protein: CASSLTTGGQPQHF.